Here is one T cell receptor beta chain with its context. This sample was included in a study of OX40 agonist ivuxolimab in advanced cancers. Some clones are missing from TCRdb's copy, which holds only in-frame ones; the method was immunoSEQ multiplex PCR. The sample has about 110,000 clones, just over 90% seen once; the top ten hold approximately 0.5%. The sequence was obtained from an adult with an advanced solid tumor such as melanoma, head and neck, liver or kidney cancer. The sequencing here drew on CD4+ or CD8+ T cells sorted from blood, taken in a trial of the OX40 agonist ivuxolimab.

This chain's CDR3 is CASSQAWGTGGDTQYF. The CDR3 bases are TGTGCCAGCAGCCAGGCATGGGGGACTGGCGGAGATACGCAGTATTTT. The chain uses TRBV7-6 and TRBJ2-3; maybe TRBD2 (6 bases). CDR1 is SGHVS, CDR2 FNYEAQ, per germline. The CDR3 spans 16 residues. V was trimmed by 5 bases and J by 5 bases, leaving 20 bases between them.